This TCR beta chain was profiled in a study of blood T cell repertoires in COVID-19 (TCRdb year 2020). For context, the study as a whole: The collaborator samples originated in the United States, Italy and Spain and spanned the acute and convalescent phases of COVID-19. Where available, HLA class I and class II types were obtained from metadata supplied by the sample provider rather than from assay-based typing. Deeply sampled blood TCRbeta repertoires from subjects exposed to, actively infected with, or recovered from COVID-19 were included in the dataset. Nearly every sample came with metadata listing a de-identified subject ID, COVID-19 status, age in years and sex. The prospective study material was composed of cDNA or gDNA derived from T cells, B-cell-depleted T cells, or PBMCs. A freely available public database, intended as a resource for researchers studying the immune response to SARS-CoV-2, is where the repertoires were released. The samples were drawn from two sources: the first 160 participants of the ongoing ImmuneRACE study, and over 950 subjects contributed by 6 global collaborators.

Collaborating institutions collected whole blood in K2EDTA tubes following their own protocols. For TCRbeta analysis, collaborators shipped samples in one of three forms: frozen whole blood, isolated PBMCs, or DNA extracted from either of those sample types. Overall results and qualifications from the work: The quantity of clinical and demographic metadata differed by source and by participant and was supplied without curation.

Details on this clone: Its cognate antigen has yet to be identified. No much larger clonotype is one base removed from it; base qualities were not supplied.

TCRbeta CDR3 regions were amplified from genomic DNA by means of the immunoSEQ Assay, a bias-controlled multiplex PCR. In the source study's methods: The number of nucleated cells in each sample was estimated by amplification of reference gene primers within the assay. To quantify the absolute abundance of each unique TCRbeta CDR3 rearrangement, sequence reads were collapsed and filtered. For each sample, productive Simpson clonality was calculated as the square root of Simpson's diversity index over productive rearrangements. TCRdb limited this immuneACCESS table to in-frame rearrangements with V and J called. A share of clones is missing; checked studies link under half to unresolved V genes, and the rest is unexplained. From that table come the V and J calls and clone size; the DNA was used to work out D and trimming. The sample table shows about 45,000 clones, and 75% to 90% are seen once. The ten largest clones capture 20% to 30% of the sample.

A distance of 5 bases separates the germline ends of V and J, which lose 1 base and 7 bases respectively. For CDR1 and CDR2, the germline V gene (reference sequence) lists LGHDT and YNNKEL. The CDR3 goes from the cysteine to the phenylalanine over 11 residues. Only CDR3 DNA remains: 33 bases, in frame from the first base. The source material was peripheral blood. The chain is made from TRBV3-1 (or the pseudogene TRBV3-2) and TRBJ2-7, with an unclear D gene assignment. The receptor was isolated from a woman at least 80 years old in a cohort sampled during active or convalescent COVID-19. The base sequence is TGTGCCAGCAGCCAAGTGAGTGAGCAGTACTTC. Its coded protein is CASSQVSEQYF.